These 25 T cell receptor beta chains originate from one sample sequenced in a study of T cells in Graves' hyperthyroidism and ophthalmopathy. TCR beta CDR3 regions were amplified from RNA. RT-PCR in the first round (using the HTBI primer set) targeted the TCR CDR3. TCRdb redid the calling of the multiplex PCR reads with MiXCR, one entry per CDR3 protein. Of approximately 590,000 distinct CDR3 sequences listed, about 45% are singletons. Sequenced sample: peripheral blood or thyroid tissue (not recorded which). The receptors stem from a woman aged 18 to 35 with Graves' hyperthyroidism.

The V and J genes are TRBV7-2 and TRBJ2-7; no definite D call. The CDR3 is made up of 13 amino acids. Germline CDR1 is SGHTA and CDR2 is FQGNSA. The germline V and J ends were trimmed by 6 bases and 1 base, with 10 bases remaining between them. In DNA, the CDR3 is TGTGCCAGCAGTTATTGGGTATCCTACGAGCAGTACTTC. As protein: CASSYWVSYEQYF.

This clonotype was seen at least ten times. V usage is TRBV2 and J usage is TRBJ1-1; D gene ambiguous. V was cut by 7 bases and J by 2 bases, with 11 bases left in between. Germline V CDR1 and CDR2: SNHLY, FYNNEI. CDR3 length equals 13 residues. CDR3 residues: CASKVNRNTEAFF. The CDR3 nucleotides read TGTGCCAGCAAAGTGAACAGAAACACTGAAGCTTTCTTT.

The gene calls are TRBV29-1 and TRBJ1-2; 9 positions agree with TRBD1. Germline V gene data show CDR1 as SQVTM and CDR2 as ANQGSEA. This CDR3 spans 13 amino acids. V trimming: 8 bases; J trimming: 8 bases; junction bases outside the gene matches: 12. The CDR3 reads CSLLGQGEGGYTF. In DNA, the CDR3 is TGCAGCTTACTGGGACAGGGAGAAGGAGGCTACACCTTC.

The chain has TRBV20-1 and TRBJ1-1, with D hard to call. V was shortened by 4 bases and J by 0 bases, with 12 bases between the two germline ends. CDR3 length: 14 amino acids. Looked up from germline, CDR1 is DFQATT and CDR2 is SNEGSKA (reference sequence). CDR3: CSAIRQSMNTEAFF. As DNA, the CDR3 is TGCAGTGCTATAAGGCAGAGCATGAACACTGAAGCTTTCTTT.

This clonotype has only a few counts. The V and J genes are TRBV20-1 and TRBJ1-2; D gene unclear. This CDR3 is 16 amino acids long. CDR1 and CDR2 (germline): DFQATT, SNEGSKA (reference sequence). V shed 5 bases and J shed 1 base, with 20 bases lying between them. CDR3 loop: CSAPREYTLLNYGYTF. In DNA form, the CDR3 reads TGCAGTGCTCCACGAGAATATACCTTACTTAACTATGGCTACACCTTC.

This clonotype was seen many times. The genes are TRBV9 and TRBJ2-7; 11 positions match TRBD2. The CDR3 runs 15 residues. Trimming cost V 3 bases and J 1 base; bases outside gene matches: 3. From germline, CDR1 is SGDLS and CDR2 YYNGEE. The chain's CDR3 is CASSAGTSGSYEQYF. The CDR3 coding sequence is TGTGCCAGCAGCGCAGGGACTAGCGGTTCCTACGAGCAGTACTTC. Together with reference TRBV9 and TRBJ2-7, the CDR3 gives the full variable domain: DSGVTQTPKHLITATGQRVTLRCSPRSGDLSVYWYQQSLDQGLQFLIQYYNGEERAKGNILERFSAQQFPDLHSELNLSSLELGDSALYFCASSAGTSGSYEQYFGPGTRLTVT.

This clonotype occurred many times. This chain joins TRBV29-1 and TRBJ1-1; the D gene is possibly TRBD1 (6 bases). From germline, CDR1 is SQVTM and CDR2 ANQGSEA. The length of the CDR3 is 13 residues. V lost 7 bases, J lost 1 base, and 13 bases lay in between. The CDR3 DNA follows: TGCAGCGCAGACAGGAACCAGAACACTGAAGCTTTCTTT. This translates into CSADRNQNTEAFF.

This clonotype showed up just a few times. The CDR3 reads CSVRGGGEQYF. The DNA of the CDR3 is TGCAGCGTTCGGGGCGGGGGCGAGCAGTACTTC. The genes are TRBV29-1 and TRBJ2-7; 7 positions match TRBD2. Germline V gene data show CDR1 as SQVTM and CDR2 as ANQGSEA. The CDR3 runs 11 residues. V shed 5 bases and J 6 bases; nucleotides not matched to a gene: 4.

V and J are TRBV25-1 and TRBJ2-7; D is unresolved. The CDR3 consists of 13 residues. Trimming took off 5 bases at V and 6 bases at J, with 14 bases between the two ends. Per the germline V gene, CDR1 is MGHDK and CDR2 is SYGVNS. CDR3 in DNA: TGTGCCAGCAGTAACAGTGGGTCCCGCGAGCAGTACTTC. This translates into CASSNSGSREQYF.

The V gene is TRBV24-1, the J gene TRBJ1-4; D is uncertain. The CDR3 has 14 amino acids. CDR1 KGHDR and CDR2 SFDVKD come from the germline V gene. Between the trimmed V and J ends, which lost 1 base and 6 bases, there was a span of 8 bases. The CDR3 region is CATSDLAGDEKLFF. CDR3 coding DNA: TGTGCCACCAGTGATTTAGCGGGAGATGAAAAACTGTTTTTT.

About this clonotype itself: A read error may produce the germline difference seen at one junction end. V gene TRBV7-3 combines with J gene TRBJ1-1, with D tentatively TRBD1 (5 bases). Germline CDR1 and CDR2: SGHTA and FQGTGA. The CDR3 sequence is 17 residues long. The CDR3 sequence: CASSLGGSRGGNTEAFF. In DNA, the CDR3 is TGCGCCAGCAGCTTGGGCGGTTCAAGGGGCGGGAACACTGAAGCTTTCTTT. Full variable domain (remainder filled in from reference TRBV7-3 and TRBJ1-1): GAGVSQTPSNKVTEKGKYVELRCDPISGHTALYWYRQSLGQGPEFLIYFQGTGAADDSGLPNDRFFAVRPEGSVSTLKIQRTERGDSAVYLCASSLGGSRGGNTEAFFGQGTRLTVV.

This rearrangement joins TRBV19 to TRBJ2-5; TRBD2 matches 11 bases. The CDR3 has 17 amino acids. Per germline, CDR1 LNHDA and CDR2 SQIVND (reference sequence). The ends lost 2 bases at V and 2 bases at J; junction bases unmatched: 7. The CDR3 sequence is CASSISPLAGGQETQYF. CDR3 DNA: TGTGCCAGTAGTATATCCCCCTTAGCGGGAGGGCAAGAGACCCAGTACTTC.

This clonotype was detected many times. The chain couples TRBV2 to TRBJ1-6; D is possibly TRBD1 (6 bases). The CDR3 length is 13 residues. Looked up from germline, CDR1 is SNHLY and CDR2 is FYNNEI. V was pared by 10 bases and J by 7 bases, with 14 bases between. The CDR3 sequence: CATLDRRNSPLHF. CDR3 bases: TGTGCCACCCTTGACAGGAGAAATTCACCCCTCCACTTT.

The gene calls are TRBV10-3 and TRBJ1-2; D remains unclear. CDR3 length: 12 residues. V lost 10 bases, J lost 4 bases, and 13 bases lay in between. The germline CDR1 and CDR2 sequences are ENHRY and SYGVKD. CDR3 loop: CATITLGYGYTF. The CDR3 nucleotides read TGTGCCACCATAACTTTGGGCTATGGCTACACCTTC.

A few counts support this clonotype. CDR3 loop: CASSLRDTGAYEQYF. The CDR3 coding sequence is TGTGCCAGCAGCTTAAGGGATACGGGCGCCTACGAGCAGTACTTC. The gene calls are TRBV7-9 and TRBJ2-7; D gene uncertain. The V gene lost 2 bases and the J gene lost 2 bases, with 13 bases spanning the gap. Germline V gene sequence: CDR1 SEHNR, CDR2 FQNEAQ (reference sequence). CDR3 length: 15 amino acids.

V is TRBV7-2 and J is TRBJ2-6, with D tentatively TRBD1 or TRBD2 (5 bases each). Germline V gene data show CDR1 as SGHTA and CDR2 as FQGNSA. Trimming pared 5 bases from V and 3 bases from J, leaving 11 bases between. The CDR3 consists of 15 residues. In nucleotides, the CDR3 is TGTGCCAGCAGCCCCAGGGAGTATGGGGCCAACGTCCTGACTTTC. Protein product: CASSPREYGANVLTF.

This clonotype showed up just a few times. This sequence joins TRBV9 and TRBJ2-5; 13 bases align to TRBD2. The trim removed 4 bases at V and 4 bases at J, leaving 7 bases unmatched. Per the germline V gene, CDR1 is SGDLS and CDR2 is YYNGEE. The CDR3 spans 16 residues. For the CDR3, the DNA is TGTGCCAGCAGCCCCACTAGCGGGAGGGCTTTAGAGACCCAGTACTTC. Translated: CASSPTSGRALETQYF.

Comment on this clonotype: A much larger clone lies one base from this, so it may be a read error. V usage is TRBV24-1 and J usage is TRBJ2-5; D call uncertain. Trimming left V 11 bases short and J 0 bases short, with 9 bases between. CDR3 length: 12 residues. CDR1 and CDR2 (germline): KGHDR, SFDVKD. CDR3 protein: CASRSDQETQYF. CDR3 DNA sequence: TGTGCCAGCAGGAGCGACCAAGAGACCCAGTACTTC.

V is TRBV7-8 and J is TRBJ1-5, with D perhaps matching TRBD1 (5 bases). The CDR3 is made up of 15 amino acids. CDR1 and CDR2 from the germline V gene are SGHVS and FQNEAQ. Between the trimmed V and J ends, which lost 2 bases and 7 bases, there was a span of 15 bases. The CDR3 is CASSLSQGLGQPQHF. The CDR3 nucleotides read TGTGCCAGCAGCTTAAGTCAGGGTCTGGGGCAGCCCCAGCATTTT.

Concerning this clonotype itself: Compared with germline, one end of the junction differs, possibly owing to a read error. Here the CDR3 DNA reads TGCAGTGCAAACCTCCTCTACGAGCGGTACTTC. Translating gives CSANLLYERYF. The rearrangement uses TRBV20-1 and TRBJ2-7; D uncertain. Germline V gives CDR1 DFQATT, CDR2 SNEGSKA (reference sequence). This CDR3 spans 11 amino acids.

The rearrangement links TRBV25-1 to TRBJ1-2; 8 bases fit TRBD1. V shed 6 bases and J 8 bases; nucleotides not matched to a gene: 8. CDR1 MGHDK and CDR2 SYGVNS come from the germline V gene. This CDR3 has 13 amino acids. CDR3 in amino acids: CASSTDRGSGYTF. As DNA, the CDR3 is TGTGCCAGCAGCACAGACAGGGGTTCGGGCTACACCTTC.

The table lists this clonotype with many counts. CDR3 residues: CASTDGLSGNTIYF. The CDR3 nucleotides are TGTGCCAGCACAGACGGCCTCTCTGGAAACACCATATATTTT. The chain uses TRBV2 and TRBJ1-3; D remains unclear. V was clipped by 7 bases and J by 0 bases, with 10 bases between them. The CDR3 totals 14 residues. CDR1 and CDR2 (germline): SNHLY, FYNNEI.

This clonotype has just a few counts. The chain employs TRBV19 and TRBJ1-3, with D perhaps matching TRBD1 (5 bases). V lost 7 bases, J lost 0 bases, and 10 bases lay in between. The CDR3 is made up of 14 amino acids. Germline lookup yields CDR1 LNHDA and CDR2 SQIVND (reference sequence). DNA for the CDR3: TGTGCCAGTAAAGGTGGGGGCTCTGGAAACACCATATATTTT. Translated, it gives CASKGGGSGNTIYF.

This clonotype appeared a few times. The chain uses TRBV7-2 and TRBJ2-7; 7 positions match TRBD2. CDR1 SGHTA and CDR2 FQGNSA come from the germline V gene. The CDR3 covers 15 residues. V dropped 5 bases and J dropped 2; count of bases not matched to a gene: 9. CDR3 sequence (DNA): TGTGCCAGCAGCAAACTACTAGCGAGAACCTACGAGCAGTACTTC. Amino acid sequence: CASSKLLARTYEQYF.

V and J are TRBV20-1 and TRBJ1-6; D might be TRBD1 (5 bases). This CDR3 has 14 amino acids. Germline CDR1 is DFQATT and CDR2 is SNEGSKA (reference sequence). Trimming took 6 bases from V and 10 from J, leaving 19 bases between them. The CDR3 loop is CSAPPPGPRSPLHF. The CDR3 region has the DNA TGCAGTGCCCCTCCTCCGGGACCTAGGTCACCCCTCCACTTT.